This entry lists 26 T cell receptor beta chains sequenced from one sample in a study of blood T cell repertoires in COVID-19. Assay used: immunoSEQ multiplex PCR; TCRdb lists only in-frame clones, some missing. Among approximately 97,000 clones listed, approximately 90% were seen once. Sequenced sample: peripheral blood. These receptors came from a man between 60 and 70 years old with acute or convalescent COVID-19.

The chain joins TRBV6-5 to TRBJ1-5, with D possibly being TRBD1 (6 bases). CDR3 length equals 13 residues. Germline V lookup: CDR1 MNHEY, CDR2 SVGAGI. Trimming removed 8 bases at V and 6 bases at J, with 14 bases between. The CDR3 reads CASQSSGAQPQHF. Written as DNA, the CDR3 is TGTGCCAGCCAAAGTTCAGGGGCTCAGCCCCAGCATTTT.

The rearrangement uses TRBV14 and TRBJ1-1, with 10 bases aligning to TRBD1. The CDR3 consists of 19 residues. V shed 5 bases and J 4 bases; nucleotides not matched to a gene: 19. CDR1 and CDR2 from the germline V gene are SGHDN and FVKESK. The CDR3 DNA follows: TGTGCCAGCAGCAGAATTTCGGGGGGGACAGGGGCCCGGGGCACTGAAGCTTTCTTT. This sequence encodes CASSRISGGTGARGTEAFF. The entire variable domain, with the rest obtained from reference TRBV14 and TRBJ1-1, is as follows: EAGVTQFPSHSVIEKGQTVTLRCDPISGHDNLYWYRRVMGKEIKFLLHFVKESKQDESGMPNNRFLAERTGGTYSTLKVQPAELEDSGVYFCASSRISGGTGARGTEAFFGQGTRLTVV.

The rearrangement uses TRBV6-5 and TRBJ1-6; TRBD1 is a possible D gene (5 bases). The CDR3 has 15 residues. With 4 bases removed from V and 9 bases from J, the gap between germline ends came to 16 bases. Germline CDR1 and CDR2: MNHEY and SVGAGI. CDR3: CASSWAAGNTSPLHF. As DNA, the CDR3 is TGTGCCAGCAGTTGGGCCGCAGGGAATACTTCACCCCTCCACTTT.

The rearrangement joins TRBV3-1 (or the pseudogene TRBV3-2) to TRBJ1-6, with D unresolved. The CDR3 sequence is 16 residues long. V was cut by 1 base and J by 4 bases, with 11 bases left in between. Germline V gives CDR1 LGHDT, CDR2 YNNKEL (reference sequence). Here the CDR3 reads CASSQAAGSYNSPLHF. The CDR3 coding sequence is TGTGCCAGCAGCCAAGCGGCAGGTTCTTATAATTCACCCCTCCACTTT.

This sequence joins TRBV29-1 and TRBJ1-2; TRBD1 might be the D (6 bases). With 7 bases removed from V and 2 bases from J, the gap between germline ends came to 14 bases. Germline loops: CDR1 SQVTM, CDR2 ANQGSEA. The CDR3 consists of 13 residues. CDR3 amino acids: CSAWTEDNYGYTF. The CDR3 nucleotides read TGCAGCGCTTGGACAGAGGACAACTATGGCTACACCTTC.

CDR3 in amino acids: CASSYRSYTEAFF. Written as DNA, the CDR3 is TGTGCCAGCAGTTACCGTTCGTACACTGAAGCTTTCTTT. The chain uses TRBV6-2 or TRBV6-3 and TRBJ1-1; D remains unclear. The CDR3 totals 13 residues. Trimming took off 2 bases at V and 3 bases at J, with 7 bases between the two ends. The germline gives CDR1 MNHEY, CDR2 SVGEGT.

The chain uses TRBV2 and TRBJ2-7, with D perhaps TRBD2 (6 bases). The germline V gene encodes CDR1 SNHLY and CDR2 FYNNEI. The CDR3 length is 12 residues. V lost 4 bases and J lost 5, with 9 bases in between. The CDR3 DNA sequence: TGTGCCAGCAGTGGGGCGGGGAACGAGCAGTACTTC. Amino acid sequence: CASSGAGNEQYF. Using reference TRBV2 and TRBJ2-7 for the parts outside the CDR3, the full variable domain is EPEVTQTPSHQVTQMGQEVILRCVPISNHLYFYWYRQILGQKVEFLVSFYNNEISEKSEIFDDQFSVERPDGSNFTLKIRSTKLEDSAMYFCASSGAGNEQYFGPGTRLTVT.

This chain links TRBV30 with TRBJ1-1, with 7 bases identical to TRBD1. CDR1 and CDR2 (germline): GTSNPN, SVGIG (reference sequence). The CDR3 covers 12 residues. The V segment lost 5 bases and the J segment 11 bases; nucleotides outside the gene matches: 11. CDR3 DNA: TGTGCCTGGCGACTACCCAGGGGGAGGGCTTTCTTT. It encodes CAWRLPRGRAFF.

The CDR3 nucleotides are TGTGCCAGCTCACCGGGCCAGGGTCAGCAGCCCCAGCATTTT. This translates into CASSPGQGQQPQHF. The chain links TRBV18 to TRBJ1-5; D is perhaps TRBD1 (5 bases). This CDR3 is 14 amino acids long. Trimming removed 3 bases at V and 7 bases at J, with 13 bases between. CDR1 is KGHSH, CDR2 LQKENI, per germline. The full variable domain, rest sourced from reference TRBV18 and TRBJ1-5, is NAGVMQNPRHLVRRRGQEARLRCSPMKGHSHVYWYRQLPEEGLKFMVYLQKENIIDESGMPKERFSAEFPKEGPSILRIQQVVRGDSAAYFCASSPGQGQQPQHFGDGTRLSIL.

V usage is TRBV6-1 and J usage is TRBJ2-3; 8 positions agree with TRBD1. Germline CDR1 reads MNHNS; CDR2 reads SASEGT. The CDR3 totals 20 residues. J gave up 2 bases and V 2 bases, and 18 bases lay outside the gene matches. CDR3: CASSEYSGTGIRGPTDTQYF. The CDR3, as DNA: TGTGCCAGCAGTGAATACTCCGGGACAGGTATAAGAGGGCCCACAGATACGCAGTATTTT.

The CDR3 DNA reads as TGTGCCAGTAGTAACACTCCGGGACTCATACGTAGCACAGATACGCAGTATTTT. Translating gives CASSNTPGLIRSTDTQYF. The chain joins TRBV19 to TRBJ2-3, with D maybe TRBD2 (6 bases). This CDR3 contains 18 residues. Germline V gives CDR1 LNHDA, CDR2 SQIVND (reference sequence). V was clipped by 4 bases and J by 0 bases, with 20 bases between them.

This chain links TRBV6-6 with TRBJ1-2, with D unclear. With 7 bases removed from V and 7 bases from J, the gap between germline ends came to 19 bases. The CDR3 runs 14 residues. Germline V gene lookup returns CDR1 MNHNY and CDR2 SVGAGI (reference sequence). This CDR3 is CASTDVVHGGGYTF. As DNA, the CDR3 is TGTGCCAGCACCGATGTGGTCCACGGTGGTGGCTACACCTTC.

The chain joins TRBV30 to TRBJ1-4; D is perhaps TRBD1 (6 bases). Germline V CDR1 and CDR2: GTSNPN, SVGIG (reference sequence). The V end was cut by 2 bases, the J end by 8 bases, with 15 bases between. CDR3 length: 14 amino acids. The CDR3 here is CAWSPTGLTEKLFF. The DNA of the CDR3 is TGTGCCTGGAGTCCCACAGGGTTGACGGAAAAACTGTTTTTT.

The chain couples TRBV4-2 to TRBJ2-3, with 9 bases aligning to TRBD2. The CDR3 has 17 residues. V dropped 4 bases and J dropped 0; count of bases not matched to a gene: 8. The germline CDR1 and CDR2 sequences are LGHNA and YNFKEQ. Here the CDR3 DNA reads TGTGCCAGCAGCCTTCAATTGACTAGCGGCAGCACAGATACGCAGTATTTT. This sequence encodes CASSLQLTSGSTDTQYF.

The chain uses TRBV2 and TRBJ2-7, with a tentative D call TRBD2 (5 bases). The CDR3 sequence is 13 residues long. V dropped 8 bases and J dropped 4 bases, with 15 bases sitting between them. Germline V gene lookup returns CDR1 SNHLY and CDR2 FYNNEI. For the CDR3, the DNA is TGTGCCAGCGGGAACGAGGGCCGATACGAGCAGTACGTC. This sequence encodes CASGNEGRYEQYV.

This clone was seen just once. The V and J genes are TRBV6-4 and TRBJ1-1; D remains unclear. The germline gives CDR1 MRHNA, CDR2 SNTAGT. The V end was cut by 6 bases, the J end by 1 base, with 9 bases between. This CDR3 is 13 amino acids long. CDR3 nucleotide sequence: TGTGCCAGCAGATACACAGAGAACACTGAAGCTTTCTTT. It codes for CASRYTENTEAFF.

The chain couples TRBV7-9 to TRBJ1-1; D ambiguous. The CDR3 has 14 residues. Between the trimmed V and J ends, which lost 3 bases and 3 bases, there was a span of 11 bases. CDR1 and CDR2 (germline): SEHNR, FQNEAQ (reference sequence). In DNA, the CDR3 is TGTGCCAGCAGCTTTAGGCCCCAGGACACTGAAGCTTTCTTT. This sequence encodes CASSFRPQDTEAFF.

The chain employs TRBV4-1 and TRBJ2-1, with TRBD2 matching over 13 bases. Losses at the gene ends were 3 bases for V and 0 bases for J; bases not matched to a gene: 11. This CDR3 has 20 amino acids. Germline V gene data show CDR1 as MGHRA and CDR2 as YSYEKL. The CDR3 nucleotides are TGCGCCAGCAGCCATTCCGGGACTAGCGGGGCCTTGAGCTCCTACAATGAGCAGTTCTTC. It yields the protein CASSHSGTSGALSSYNEQFF.

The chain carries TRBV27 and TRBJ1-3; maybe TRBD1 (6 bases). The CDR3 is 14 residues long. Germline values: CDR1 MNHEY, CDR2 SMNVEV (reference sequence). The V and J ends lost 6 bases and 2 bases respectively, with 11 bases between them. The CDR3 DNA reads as TGTGCCAGCAGGCCACAGGGTACTGGAAACACCATATATTTT. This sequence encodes CASRPQGTGNTIYF.

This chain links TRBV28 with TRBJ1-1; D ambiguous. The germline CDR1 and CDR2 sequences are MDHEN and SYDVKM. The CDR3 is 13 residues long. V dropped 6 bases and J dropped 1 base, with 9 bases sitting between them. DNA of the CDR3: TGTGCCAGCAGAATTAAACAGAACACTGAAGCTTTCTTT. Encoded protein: CASRIKQNTEAFF.

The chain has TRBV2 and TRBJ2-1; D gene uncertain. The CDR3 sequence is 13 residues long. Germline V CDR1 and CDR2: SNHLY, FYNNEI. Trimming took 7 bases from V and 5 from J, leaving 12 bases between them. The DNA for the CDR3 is TGTGCCAGCATCTTAGACACGAACAATGAGCAGTTCTTC. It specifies CASILDTNNEQFF.

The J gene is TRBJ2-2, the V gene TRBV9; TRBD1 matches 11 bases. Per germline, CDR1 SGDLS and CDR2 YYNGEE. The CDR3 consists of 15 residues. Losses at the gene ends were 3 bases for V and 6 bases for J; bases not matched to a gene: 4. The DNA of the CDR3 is TGTGCCAGCAGCGGACGGACAGGGGGCTCCGGGGAGCTGTTTTTT. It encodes CASSGRTGGSGELFF. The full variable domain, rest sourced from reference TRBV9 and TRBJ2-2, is DSGVTQTPKHLITATGQRVTLRCSPRSGDLSVYWYQQSLDQGLQFLIQYYNGEERAKGNILERFSAQQFPDLHSELNLSSLELGDSALYFCASSGRTGGSGELFFGEGSRLTVL.

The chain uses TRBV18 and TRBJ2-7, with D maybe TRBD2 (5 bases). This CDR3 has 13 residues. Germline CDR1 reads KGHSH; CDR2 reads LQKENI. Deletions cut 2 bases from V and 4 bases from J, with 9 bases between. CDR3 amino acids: CASSPARRYEQYV. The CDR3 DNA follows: TGTGCCAGCTCACCAGCAAGGAGGTACGAGCAGTACGTC.

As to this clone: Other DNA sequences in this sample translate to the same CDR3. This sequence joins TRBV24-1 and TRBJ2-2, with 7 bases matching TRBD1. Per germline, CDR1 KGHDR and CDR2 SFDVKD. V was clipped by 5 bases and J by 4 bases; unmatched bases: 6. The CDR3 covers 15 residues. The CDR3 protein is CATSAGTASTGELFF. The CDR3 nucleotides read TGTGCCACCAGTGCCGGGACAGCAAGCACCGGGGAGCTGTTTTTT.

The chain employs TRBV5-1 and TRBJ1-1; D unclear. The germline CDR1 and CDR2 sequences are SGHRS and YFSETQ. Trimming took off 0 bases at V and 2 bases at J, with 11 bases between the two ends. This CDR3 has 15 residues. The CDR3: CASSLVAGSNTEAFF. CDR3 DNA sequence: TGCGCCAGCAGCTTGGTCGCAGGCTCTAACACTGAAGCTTTCTTT. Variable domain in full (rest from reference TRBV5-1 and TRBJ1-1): KAGVTQTPRYLIKTRGQQVTLSCSPISGHRSVSWYQQTPGQGLQFLFEYFSETQRNKGNFPGRFSGRQFSNSRSEMNVSTLELGDSALYLCASSLVAGSNTEAFFGQGTRLTVV.

The CDR3 nucleotides read TGTGCCAGTAGTTCGAGCGGTAGGGGACAGAGGAACTATGGCTACACCTTC. It codes for CASSSSGRGQRNYGYTF. The chain employs TRBV19 and TRBJ1-2, with 7 nucleotides matching TRBD1. CDR1 and CDR2 (germline): LNHDA, SQIVND (reference sequence). V was pared by 5 bases and J by 2 bases, with 14 bases of the junction left unmatched. The CDR3 totals 17 residues.